The clone carrying this T cell receptor (beta chain) ranks as medium-sized. Its antigen is unidentified. In the same sample, other DNA sequences code for this CDR3. Tens of millions of PBMCs served as the genomic DNA source for unsorted samples. This record belongs to a study of shared clonotypes between healthy human individuals. V was clipped by 5 bases and J by 8 bases, with 18 bases between them. This CDR3 spans 14 amino acids. Germline V gives CDR1 SNHLY, CDR2 FYNNEI. General study results and limits: The represented genetic and exposure-history diversity was limited by the small number of donors.

When replicate PCRs were run on unsorted PBMC, they used 250 to 300 ng DNA, tens of thousands of T cell genomes. Method: immunoSEQ multiplex PCR; TCRdb's copy keeps in-frame clones and lacks some. The sample includes some 530,000 clones, roughly 80% of them seen just once. The sample consisted of PBMCs. The chain links TRBV2 to TRBJ1-1; perhaps TRBD1 as D (6 bases). The receptor was derived from a woman aged 40 to 49 in good health. Some clones in this sample may be carry-over from other donors' samples. The CDR3 region has the DNA TGTGCCAGCAGTAAAGAAACAGGGAGTAGGGAAGCTTTCTTT. This codes for CASSKETGSREAFF.